This T cell receptor beta chain was recovered during a study of T-cell memory formation after mild COVID-19. TCRdb fed the 5' RACE reads into MiXCR, producing one record per CDR3 protein. The repertoire includes 350,000 to 450,000 distinct CDR3 sequences, roughly 20% of them detected once, and 8.4% sits in the top ten. Study conclusions and caveats: Chiefly within CM and EM were the contracting CD4+ clones; CD8+ ones were within EMRA.

Points on this clonotype: Antigen unknown.

The CDR3 spans 17 residues. CDR1 and CDR2 from the germline V gene are SGDLS and YYNGEE. V was clipped by 4 bases and J by 0 bases, with 19 bases between them. The receptor was derived from an adult woman who had mild COVID-19 (a few samples of this study predate the infection). Cell type and time point are not known. The sample taken for sequencing was PBMCs or a T cell subset sorted from them (not recorded which). The chain carries TRBV9 and TRBJ1-2; D gene uncertain. DNA for the CDR3: TGTGCCAGCAGCCCCAGGACTAGTCTCACTCCTAACTATGGCTACACCTTC. It translates to CASSPRTSLTPNYGYTF.